Listed here are 26 T cell receptor beta chains from one sample, sequenced in a study of regulatory T cells in long-lasting Graves disease. Specified time point: newly diagnosed GD, antithyroid drugs for less than 3 months. Researchers made the TCR library from RNA that was extracted from PBMCs. TCR beta libraries were built with iRepertoire HTBI primers and Arm-PCR of CDR3 regions. TCRdb processed the multiplex PCR reads anew with MiXCR; each CDR3 protein has one entry. This sample has about 460,000 distinct CDR3 sequences, with approximately 15% found just once. The sample was also reused in another study, on T cells in Graves' hyperthyroidism and ophthalmopathy.

The sequenced sample was peripheral blood mononuclear cells (PBMCs), obtained at new diagnosis, from a patient treated with antithyroid drugs. The origin of the receptors is a woman between 50 and 59 years old with Graves disease.

This clonotype was picked up a small number of times. The chain combines TRBV7-6 with TRBJ1-6; no firm D call. V was pared by 1 base and J by 7 bases, with 8 bases between. This CDR3 has 14 amino acids. Germline V lookup: CDR1 SGHVS, CDR2 FNYEAQ. The CDR3 coding sequence is TGTGCCAGCAGCTTAGATTTTGGGAATTCACCCCTCCACTTT. Translating gives CASSLDFGNSPLHF.

As to this clonotype: Given a much more abundant clone one base away, this may be a read error. This CDR3 is missing its conserved last phenylalanine or tryptophan, likely due to a read error. The chain carries TRBV24-1 and TRBJ2-3; 9 nucleotides match TRBD2. Germline CDR1 and CDR2: KGHDR and SFDVKD. The ends lost 9 bases at V and 5 bases at J; junction bases unmatched: 5. The length of the CDR3 is 13 residues. The CDR3 reads CATGGLAIDTQYS. In DNA, the CDR3 is TGTGCCACCGGGGGACTAGCAATAGATACGCAGTATTCT.

This clonotype was picked up many times. The chain links TRBV9 to TRBJ2-1; TRBD2 might be the D (6 bases). The V and J ends lost 0 bases and 4 bases respectively, with 8 bases between them. CDR1 is SGDLS, CDR2 YYNGEE, per germline. This CDR3 comprises 14 residues. The CDR3 is CASSVVEGYNEQFF. The CDR3 region has the DNA TGTGCCAGCAGCGTAGTGGAGGGGTACAATGAGCAGTTCTTC.

This sequence joins TRBV20-1 and TRBJ1-2; no definite D call. The CDR3 covers 13 residues. Trimming pared 3 bases from V and 6 bases from J, leaving 14 bases between. The germline gives CDR1 DFQATT, CDR2 SNEGSKA (reference sequence). The CDR3 is CSARRALLDGYTF. Written as DNA, the CDR3 is TGCAGTGCTAGGAGGGCCCTACTTGATGGCTACACCTTC.

This clonotype occurred many times. The rearrangement joins TRBV5-1 to TRBJ2-3; D remains unclear. In germline, CDR1 is SGHRS, CDR2 YFSETQ. With 1 base removed from V and 2 bases from J, the gap between germline ends came to 14 bases. This CDR3 spans 16 amino acids. Here the CDR3 reads CASSLLGIWYTDTQYF. The CDR3 DNA follows: TGCGCCAGCAGCTTGCTAGGTATATGGTACACAGATACGCAGTATTTT.

This clonotype was observed at least ten times. V and J are TRBV6-5 and TRBJ2-3; 9 bases align to TRBD2. Trimming at V came to 4 bases and at J to 5 bases, leaving 16 bases not matched to a gene. The length of the CDR3 is 18 residues. From germline, CDR1 is MNHEY and CDR2 SVGAGI. The CDR3 protein is CASSSQGLAPIGGDTQYF. CDR3 coding DNA: TGTGCCAGCAGTTCCCAGGGACTAGCCCCAATCGGCGGAGATACGCAGTATTTT.

Points on this clonotype: A much larger clone lies one base from this, so it may be a read error. This rearrangement joins TRBV10-3 to TRBJ2-3; the match to TRBD1 covers 8 bases. V shed 4 bases and J 5 bases; nucleotides not matched to a gene: 11. In germline, CDR1 is ENHRY, CDR2 SYGVKD. The CDR3 is made up of 16 amino acids. The CDR3 nucleotides are TGTGCCATCAGTGGAGGGGGAGACAGGGGCAAAGATACGCAGTATTTT. It yields the protein CAISGGGDRGKDTQYF.

This clonotype has at least ten counts. This sequence joins TRBV3-1 and TRBJ2-1; 9 nucleotides line up with TRBD2. The CDR3 covers 18 residues. V shed 0 bases and J 3 bases; nucleotides not matched to a gene: 9. Germline-derived CDR1 and CDR2 are LGHDT and YNNKEL (reference sequence). The CDR3 bases are TGTGCCAGCAGCCAAGACGATAGCGGGAGTTACAGCTACAATGAGCAGTTCTTC. Amino acids: CASSQDDSGSYSYNEQFF.

This clonotype was observed many times. The genes are TRBV6-1 and TRBJ1-2; maybe TRBD1 (6 bases). The V end was cut by 2 bases, the J end by 3 bases, with 16 bases between. CDR1 and CDR2 from the germline V gene are MNHNS and SASEGT. The CDR3 sequence is 16 residues long. The CDR3 DNA reads as TGTGCCAGCAGTGAAAGGAGGATTCGGGGGCACTATGGCTACACCTTC. Amino acids: CASSERRIRGHYGYTF.

This clonotype was observed at least ten times. The J gene is TRBJ2-5, the V gene TRBV2, with 10 bases identical to TRBD2. This CDR3 is 15 amino acids long. Trimming at V came to 9 bases and at J to 5 bases, leaving 12 bases not matched to a gene. Germline CDR1 SNHLY, CDR2 FYNNEI. The CDR3 coding sequence is TGTGCCAGTCAAGGCGCGACACTAGCGGGGGAGACCCAGTACTTC. The encoded protein is CASQGATLAGETQYF.

J is TRBJ1-2 and V is TRBV5-1; TRBD1 aligns across 8 bases. J lost 6 bases, V lost 2 bases, and 3 bases had no gene match. From germline, CDR1 is SGHRS and CDR2 YFSETQ. The CDR3 extends over 13 amino acids. The chain's CDR3 is CASSFDRGDGYTF. Here the CDR3 DNA reads TGCGCCAGCAGCTTTGACAGGGGAGATGGCTACACCTTC.

In DNA, the CDR3 is TGCGCCAGCAAATTTGTGGGGGGGCACAGAATAACGGCCAAAAACATTCAGTACTTC. Amino acid sequence: CASKFVGGHRITAKNIQYF. The chain is built from TRBV10-1 and TRBJ2-4, with D maybe TRBD2 (7 bases). The germline V gene has CDR1 WNHNN and CDR2 SYGVQD (reference sequence). CDR3 length: 19 residues. The V gene lost 7 bases and the J gene lost 1 base, with 26 bases spanning the gap.

Only a few counts were recorded for this clonotype. This rearrangement joins TRBV6-2 or TRBV6-3 to TRBJ2-1, with 8 positions matching TRBD1. The germline gives CDR1 MNHEY, CDR2 SVGEGT. V lost 6 bases and J lost 3; bases outside the gene matches: 4. This CDR3 comprises 14 residues. CDR3 coding DNA: TGTGCCAGCAGGAAGGGACAGGACTACAATGAGCAGTTCTTC. Translating gives CASRKGQDYNEQFF.

This clonotype was observed many times. The chain has TRBV29-1 and TRBJ2-1; TRBD2 matches 12 bases. The CDR3 length is 17 residues. The V segment lost 0 bases and the J segment 5 bases; nucleotides outside the gene matches: 8. Germline CDR1 and CDR2: SQVTM and ANQGSEA. The CDR3 coding sequence is TGCAGCGTTGAAGATTCCGTCACTAGCGGGAGGAACAATGAGCAGTTCTTC. Residues: CSVEDSVTSGRNNEQFF.

The sample holds many counts of this clonotype. This rearrangement joins TRBV2 to TRBJ2-5; 8 bases are shared with TRBD2. J was trimmed by 2 bases and V by 5 bases; bases with no gene match: 4. The CDR3 consists of 14 residues. CDR1 and CDR2 (germline): SNHLY, FYNNEI. The CDR3 protein is CASSRAGVQETQYF. CDR3 bases: TGTGCCAGCAGTAGAGCGGGAGTACAAGAGACCCAGTACTTC.

The table lists this clonotype with many counts. The chain joins TRBV24-1 to TRBJ2-2; TRBD2 matches 14 bases. This CDR3 has 17 amino acids. The germline V gene encodes CDR1 KGHDR and CDR2 SFDVKD. V was clipped by 4 bases and J by 7 bases; unmatched bases: 7. The CDR3 is CATSETSGRVGGGELFF. The CDR3 DNA follows: TGTGCCACCAGTGAGACTAGCGGGAGGGTTGGCGGCGGGGAGCTGTTTTTT.

For this clonotype: This may be a read error: a much more frequent sequence differs by one nucleotide. The chain has TRBV7-2 and TRBJ2-7; tentatively, D is TRBD1 or TRBD2 (5 bases each). CDR1 is SGHTA and CDR2 is FQGNSA in the germline V gene. The CDR3 is 14 amino acids. The CDR3 reads CASSPGRDPYEQCF. CDR3 DNA: TGTGCCAGCAGCCCAGGACGGGACCCCTACGAGCAGTGCTTC.

In its sample, this clonotype was seen many times. This sequence joins TRBV7-9 and TRBJ1-5; tentatively, D is TRBD1 (6 bases). The CDR3 is made up of 14 amino acids. Looked up from germline, CDR1 is SEHNR and CDR2 is FQNEAQ (reference sequence). V lost 5 bases and J lost 7, with 15 bases in between. CDR3 DNA: TGTGCCAGCAGCGGTACACAGGGTTTCCAGCCCCAGCATTTT. Its protein product is CASSGTQGFQPQHF.

The rearrangement uses TRBV27 and TRBJ2-1; tentatively, D is TRBD2 (5 bases). The germline V gene encodes CDR1 MNHEY and CDR2 SMNVEV (reference sequence). CDR3 length equals 15 residues. Between the trimmed V and J ends, which lost 6 bases and 6 bases, there was a span of 18 bases. CDR3 region: CASRTRTRRGNEQFF. The CDR3 bases are TGTGCCAGCAGGACCCGTACGCGCCGGGGCAATGAGCAGTTCTTC.

As to this clonotype: A read error is likely, as this CDR3 ends without the conserved phenylalanine or tryptophan. The gene calls are TRBV7-6 and TRBJ2-1; D uncertain. This CDR3 contains 15 residues. Germline loops: CDR1 SGHVS, CDR2 FNYEAQ. Between the trimmed V and J ends, which lost 1 base and 2 bases, there was a span of 9 bases. CDR3 nucleotide sequence: TGTGCCAGCAGCTTAGAACTTACACCCTACAATGAGCAGTTCTCC. The encoded protein is CASSLELTPYNEQFS.

A word on this clonotype: Germline is not matched at one junction end, which may reflect a read error. The chain uses TRBV3-1 and TRBJ2-7, with 7 bases identical to TRBD2. Germline values: CDR1 LGHDT, CDR2 YNNKEL (reference sequence). CDR3 length equals 12 residues. The CDR3 region is CASSQDSLAAHF. CDR3 DNA: TGTGCCAGCAGCCAAGATAGCCTAGCGGCTCACTTC.

On this clonotype itself: Given a much more abundant clone one base away, this may be a read error. The V gene is TRBV24-1, the J gene TRBJ2-7, with 7 bases aligning to TRBD1. Germline CDR1 and CDR2: KGHDR and SFDVKD. The CDR3 sequence is 17 residues long. Unmatched junction bases numbered 23, after V lost 9 bases and J lost 7 bases. CDR3 DNA: TGTGCCACCTCACATCCTCGTTCGTCAACAGGGGACAATGAGCAGTACTTC. It yields the protein CATSHPRSSTGDNEQYF.

This clonotype has at least ten counts. This chain links TRBV5-5 with TRBJ2-3, with D tentatively TRBD2 (5 bases). The germline V gene has CDR1 SGHKS and CDR2 YYEKEE (reference sequence). The CDR3 sequence is 15 residues long. V was shortened by 4 bases and J by 0 bases, with 12 bases between the two germline ends. The CDR3 is CASSRSGSSTDTQYF. CDR3 in DNA: TGTGCCAGCAGCAGAAGCGGCTCTAGCACAGATACGCAGTATTTT.

V usage is TRBV20-1 and J usage is TRBJ2-7, with 10 bases fitting TRBD1. The J segment lost 3 bases and the V segment lost 5 bases, leaving 7 bases of the junction unmatched. Germline CDR1 DFQATT, CDR2 SNEGSKA (reference sequence). The CDR3 loop spans 14 amino acids. The DNA for the CDR3 is TGCAGTGCTCTCAGGACAGGGGGGCTCTACGAGCAGTACTTC. Residues: CSALRTGGLYEQYF.

This clonotype was seen a few times. The V gene is TRBV10-2, the J gene TRBJ1-1, with 8 positions matching TRBD1. In germline, CDR1 is WSHSY, CDR2 SAAADI. The V and J ends lost 6 bases and 0 bases, in that order; junction bases with no gene match: 9. CDR3 size: 16 residues. This CDR3 reads CASRGRTGTMNTEAFF. The CDR3, as DNA: TGCGCCAGCAGGGGGAGGACAGGGACCATGAACACTGAAGCTTTCTTT.

At least ten counts were recorded for this clonotype. The V call is TRBV7-2, the J call TRBJ2-7, with D possibly TRBD2 on 5 matching bases. The CDR3 has 15 amino acids. The V gene's germline CDR1 is SGHTA and CDR2 FQGNSA. The V end was cut by 7 bases, the J end by 2 bases, with 18 bases between. The CDR3 is CASTQAPGWAYEQYF. CDR3 nucleotides: TGTGCCAGCACCCAAGCGCCGGGGTGGGCCTACGAGCAGTACTTC. Full variable domain (outside the CDR3, taken from reference TRBV7-2 and TRBJ2-7): GAGVSQSPSNKVTEKGKDVELRCDPISGHTALYWYRQSLGQGLEFLIYFQGNSAPDKSGLPSDRFSAERTGGSVSTLTIQRTQQEDSAVYLCASTQAPGWAYEQYFGPGTRLTVT.